Listed below are T cell receptor beta chains from one sample, sequenced in a study of shared clonotypes between healthy human individuals. Sequenced by immunoSEQ multiplex PCR; TCRdb stores in-frame clones only, minus some. The profile shows around 2,100,000 clones, about 95% of them singletons. The sequencing input was naive CD8+ T cells sorted from blood. The source of these receptors is a young man in good health. CDR3s include the opening cysteine and the closing phenylalanine or tryptophan.

TRBJ2-1	TRBV13	CASNPGPPTHEQFF
TRBJ2-1	TRBV9	CASSATGGADGNEQFF
TRBJ2-5	TRBV7-9	CASSLVGIGSALTQYF
TRBJ2-2	TRBV7-8	CAYRDNTGELFF
TRBJ2-7	TRBV7-9	CASSLALAGSSYEQYF
TRBJ2-2	TRBV19	CASSPTVGELFF
TRBJ2-1	TRBV11-2	CASRRTNEQFF
TRBJ2-7	TRBV7-9	CASSLVGGLPPNSYEQYF
TRBJ1-6	TRBV27	CASSRQGFSYNSPLHF
TRBJ2-1	TRBV7-8	CASSSGGGGEQFF